These 4 T cell receptor beta chains were sequenced from one sample in a study of beta chain features in type 1 diabetes listed by TCRdb under 2018. The library was produced with the immunoSEQ multiplex PCR assay. All of the isolated RNA was reverse transcribed with the High Capacity cDNA Reverse Transcription Kit, so expressed TCRB transcripts were sequenced. Imported from immuneACCESS, the table was reduced by TCRdb to in-frame sequences with V and J called. These copies leave out some clones; in studies compared against another copy, an unresolved V gene accounts for under half, and the cause of the remainder is not known. This sample gives about 370,000 clones in total; around 9.6% of them show up just once. The ten largest clonotypes hold less than 0.65% of the sample. These receptors' targets are unknown. General findings and caveats noted by the study authors: A moderate but significant shortening of TCRB CDR3 length was observed in type 1 diabetes patients in all four CD4+ subsets.

The sequenced sample was central memory CD4+ T cells from blood. Every receptor here comes from a man aged 25-40 years with type 1 diabetes.

This clone turned up a few times. The chain joins TRBV18 to TRBJ2-7, with 7 nucleotides matching TRBD1. CDR3 length: 15 residues. The germline CDR1 and CDR2 sequences are KGHSH and LQKENI. With 3 bases clipped from V and 0 bases from J, the junction kept 5 bases outside the gene matches. CDR3 amino acids: CASSPYGQVSYEQYF. Here the CDR3 DNA reads TGTGCCAGCTCACCCTACGGACAGGTCTCCTACGAGCAGTACTTC.

This clone occurred many times. V and J are TRBV10-3 and TRBJ1-1; the D is unclear. Trimming removed 0 bases from V and 6 bases from J, with 8 bases in between. The CDR3 totals 13 residues. The germline V gene encodes CDR1 ENHRY and CDR2 SYGVKD. The CDR3 DNA follows: TGTGCCATCAGTGAGTCAACAGTTGCTGAAGCTTTCTTT. Translation gives CAISESTVAEAFF.

The V call is TRBV5-1, the J call TRBJ1-2, with unresolved D. Germline loops: CDR1 SGHRS, CDR2 YFSETQ. With 0 bases removed from V and 8 bases from J, the gap between germline ends came to 14 bases. This CDR3 has 14 residues. The CDR3 protein is CASSLEGAPRGYTF. In nucleotides, the CDR3 is TGCGCCAGCAGCTTGGAGGGAGCCCCCCGGGGCTACACCTTC.

This clone turned up a few times. A far larger clone differs by one base, so this is likely a read error. The gene calls are TRBV4-3 and TRBJ2-3, with 9 bases that match TRBD2. Germline values: CDR1 LGHNA, CDR2 YSLEER. This CDR3 has 14 residues. V lost 4 bases and J lost 4; bases outside the gene matches: 3. The CDR3 here is CASSPRTSADTQYF. CDR3 DNA: TGCGCCAGCAGCCCTCGGACTAGCGCAGATACGCAGTATTTT.